This T cell receptor (beta chain) was identified during a study of blood T cell repertoires in COVID-19. As for the study in general: COVID-19 samples from acute and convalescent phases originated in the United States, Italy and Spain. Sources were T cells, B-cell-depleted T cells, or PBMCs; the material itself was cDNA or gDNA.

As handled by the study authors: It was from reference gene primer amplification that nucleated cell counts were estimated. Libraries were prepared by immunoSEQ multiplex PCR; TCRdb keeps only in-frame clonotypes and omits some of them. V and J calls and clone size are as listed in that table; D and trimming were resolved from the DNA. The repertoire holds roughly 160,000 clones, with 80% to 90% as singletons. Germline assignment: CDR1 MGHRA and CDR2 YSYEKL. The junction had 1 base not matched to a gene; V was cut back by 0 bases and J by 1 base. This CDR3 has 17 amino acids. To note about this clone: Other DNA variants within this sample encode the same CDR3.

The sample taken for sequencing was peripheral blood. This TCR was recovered from a woman in her sixties or seventies who had recovered from COVID-19. The chain is built from TRBV4-1 and TRBJ2-1, with 12 bases identical to TRBD2. Written as DNA, the CDR3 is TGCGCCAGCAGCCAAGACGGACTAGCGGGGTCCTACAATGAGCAGTTCTTC. It codes for CASSQDGLAGSYNEQFF.